Sequencing of this T cell receptor (beta chain) was carried out in a study of vaccination and CD4 T cells after COVID-19. Background on the study: Sampling that followed vaccination took place a median approximately 72 days after dose two, within a range of 14 to 241. Cultures that served as controls received a CEFX pool, an HIV-1 Nef pool, or no peptide.

This clonotype occurred a few times. Its antigen is as yet unknown. With the Oncomine TCR Beta short-read assay, DNA from cultured CD4+ T cells was sequenced. Using the QIAamp micro DNA kit, genomic DNA was extracted from the CD4+ T cells that had been cultured. TCRdb independently ran MiXCR on the PCR reads; one entry per CDR3 protein. The repertoire has thousands of distinct CDR3 sequences, 65% to 75% of them found once; the top ten carry roughly a fifth. The V end lost 2 bases, the J end lost 7 bases, and 20 bases lay between the germline ends. The CDR3 runs to 15 residues. Germline V gene sequence: CDR1 DFQATT, CDR2 SNEGSKA (reference sequence). The treatment was: roughly 11-day PBMC culture with coronavirus spike peptide pools or control peptides (ViraFEST assay). The ViraFEST method relied on peptide pools to expand antigen-specific T cells, followed by TCR sequencing.

This clonotype originated in a human donor with COVID-19. V usage is TRBV20-1 and J usage is TRBJ2-5, with a weak D call TRBD2 (5 bases). The sequencing used cultured CD4+ T cells from blood, collected after SARS-CoV-2 vaccination. The CDR3 DNA sequence: TGCAGTGCTAGAAGGACGGATGCTGGTGCGGGGACCCAGTACTTC. As protein: CSARRTDAGAGTQYF.